This entry features one T cell receptor beta chain sequence. What it binds is not known. Unique molecular identifiers were used in preparing the TCRbeta library. TCRdb recomputed calls from the PCR reads with MiXCR, one row per CDR3 protein. The sample records 250,000 to 400,000 distinct CDR3 sequences, approximately 20% being singletons. V lost 0 bases to trimming and J lost 8 bases, with 17 bases between them. The CDR3 is made up of 16 amino acids. Germline values: CDR1 SGHAT, CDR2 FQNNGV. The sample belongs to a study of T-cell reconstitution after alpha-beta-depleted transplantation in children. Findings and caveats of the study: Recipient T cells and thymic progenitors that survived gave rise to the high TCRbeta diversity observed at day 60 in some patients.

The rearrangement uses TRBV11-2 and TRBJ2-1; the D gene is possibly TRBD1 (6 bases). The sequence was obtained from a male patient aged 10-17 years who had a stem cell transplant for acute lymphoblastic leukemia, so the T cells may come from the graft donor. The material sequenced was PBMCs, mostly from graft donor cells, taken 180 days after TCRalphabeta/CD19-depleted stem cell transplant. CDR3: CASSLEGTLQGHEQFF. CDR3 bases: TGTGCCAGCAGCTTAGAAGGTACCTTACAGGGACATGAGCAGTTCTTC.